A single sample gave rise to the 27 T cell receptor beta chains below, sequenced in a study of T cells in narcolepsy. The data were produced by immunoSEQ multiplex PCR, yet TCRdb's version contains in-frame clones alone and is incomplete. The table lists approximately 30,000 clones, less than 85% of them singletons. Sequencing was carried out using CD45RA- memory CD4+ T cells from PBMCs. These receptors were taken from a human donor with narcolepsy.

The V and J genes are TRBV29-1 and TRBJ1-1; D ambiguous. The CDR3 is 15 amino acids. CDR1 and CDR2 (germline): SQVTM, ANQGSEA. V lost 4 bases and J lost 1, with 16 bases in between. The CDR3 reads CSVGRSGRANTEAFF. The CDR3 coding sequence is TGCAGCGTTGGCCGGTCCGGGAGAGCGAACACTGAAGCTTTCTTT. The full variable domain, its missing parts supplied by reference TRBV29-1 and TRBJ1-1, is SAVISQKPSRDICQRGTSLTIQCQVDSQVTMMFWYRQQPGQSLTLIATANQGSEATYESGFVIDKFPISRPNLTFSTLTVSNMSPEDSSIYLCSVGRSGRANTEAFFGQGTRLTVV.

This clone appeared once. The chain carries TRBV7-9 and TRBJ1-1; D might be TRBD1 (6 bases). Between the trimmed V and J ends, which lost 7 bases and 7 bases, there was a span of 19 bases. The CDR3 consists of 14 residues. Germline loops: CDR1 SEHNR, CDR2 FQNEAQ (reference sequence). For the CDR3, the DNA is TGTGCCAGCACCATTCTAGGATACAGGGATGAAGCTTTCTTT. This encodes CASTILGYRDEAFF.

The chain joins TRBV6-5 to TRBJ2-7; TRBD1 might be the D (6 bases). The CDR3 spans 12 residues. Between the trimmed V and J ends, which lost 6 bases and 3 bases, there was a span of 9 bases. Germline assignment: CDR1 MNHEY and CDR2 SVGAGI. CDR3 protein: CASSPTGYEQYF. In nucleotides, the CDR3 is TGTGCCAGCAGCCCGACAGGCTACGAGCAGTACTTC.

The gene calls are TRBV7-2 and TRBJ2-7, with 14 bases lining up with TRBD2. The V segment lost 4 bases and the J segment 4 bases; nucleotides outside the gene matches: 6. The germline V gene has CDR1 SGHTA and CDR2 FQGNSA. This CDR3 has 16 residues. The CDR3 DNA sequence: TGTGCCAGCAGCTCTCGGACTAGCGGGGGGCGATACGAGCAGTACTTC. As protein: CASSSRTSGGRYEQYF.

The chain is built from TRBV18 and TRBJ2-2, with 8 bases lining up with TRBD2. With V trimmed by 3 bases and J by 2 bases, 5 bases remained unmatched. This CDR3 has 16 amino acids. Germline CDR1 is KGHSH and CDR2 is LQKENI. The DNA for the CDR3 is TGTGCCAGCTCACCCCGAGCGGGGGTAAACACCGGGGAGCTGTTTTTT. It encodes CASSPRAGVNTGELFF.

The rearrangement links TRBV11-2 to TRBJ1-2, with D uncertain. There are 12 residues in the CDR3. V was trimmed by 8 bases and J by 4 bases, leaving 11 bases between them. Germline assignment: CDR1 SGHAT and CDR2 FQNNGV. This CDR3 reads CASRAGPYGYTF. The CDR3, as DNA: TGTGCCAGCCGGGCAGGCCCCTATGGCTACACCTTC.

V and J are TRBV18 and TRBJ2-3, with D tentatively TRBD1 or TRBD2 (6 bases each). Germline CDR1 reads KGHSH; CDR2 reads LQKENI. The length of the CDR3 is 16 residues. The germline V and J ends were trimmed by 6 bases and 0 bases, with 16 bases remaining between them. The CDR3 loop reads CASSMKGDSSTDTQYF. In DNA, the CDR3 is TGTGCCAGCTCGATGAAGGGGGACTCTAGCACAGATACGCAGTATTTT.

In this sample, this clone turned up once. The J gene is TRBJ2-7, the V gene TRBV2, with 7 nucleotides matching TRBD1. CDR3 size: 13 residues. Germline CDR1 reads SNHLY; CDR2 reads FYNNEI. With V trimmed by 10 bases and J by 1 base, 7 bases remained unmatched. The CDR3 DNA reads as TGTGCCACGGGACAGAGGGGTTCCTACGAGCAGTACGTC. Translated, it gives CATGQRGSYEQYV.

The chain links TRBV28 to TRBJ2-2, with 8 bases that match TRBD1. V dropped 8 bases and J dropped 5; count of bases not matched to a gene: 4. CDR1 MDHEN and CDR2 SYDVKM come from the germline V gene. CDR3 length: 13 residues. The CDR3 sequence: CASGQGMTGELFF. CDR3 DNA sequence: TGTGCCAGCGGACAGGGAATGACCGGGGAGCTGTTTTTT.

The chain recombines TRBV2 with TRBJ1-4; 7 positions match TRBD1. The CDR3 covers 17 residues. Germline V CDR1 and CDR2: SNHLY, FYNNEI. V lost 5 bases and J lost 0; bases outside the gene matches: 9. The CDR3 is CASSTRGTSPTNEKLFF. The CDR3 DNA is TGTGCCAGCAGTACCAGGGGGACATCCCCAACTAATGAAAAACTGTTTTTT.

The V gene is TRBV30, the J gene TRBJ1-6; D ambiguous. The CDR3 sequence is 13 residues long. The germline CDR1 and CDR2 sequences are GTSNPN and SVGIG (reference sequence). Trimming removed 4 bases from V and 9 bases from J, with 13 bases in between. This CDR3 is CAWIAQRGSPLHF. The CDR3 bases are TGTGCCTGGATTGCCCAACGGGGTTCACCCCTCCACTTT.

The chain employs TRBV7-3 and TRBJ2-3, with 11 bases matching TRBD2. Germline values: CDR1 SGHTA, CDR2 FQGTGA. This CDR3 contains 15 residues. Trimming at V came to 5 bases and at J to 4 bases, leaving 5 bases not matched to a gene. The CDR3 spells CASSVSGGASDTQYF. For the CDR3, the DNA is TGTGCCAGCAGCGTTAGCGGGGGGGCCTCAGATACGCAGTATTTT.

The CDR3 DNA reads TGTGCCAGCCGGCTCTGGGGGCAGGAGCAGTACTTC. This encodes CASRLWGQEQYF. The chain has TRBV6-5 and TRBJ2-7; a possible D gene is TRBD1 (6 bases). Germline lookup yields CDR1 MNHEY and CDR2 SVGAGI. Trimming took off 8 bases at V and 7 bases at J, with 15 bases between the two ends. The CDR3 loop spans 12 amino acids.

V and J are TRBV10-3 and TRBJ1-2; tentatively, D is TRBD1 (5 bases). The V gene's germline CDR1 is ENHRY and CDR2 SYGVKD. V dropped 4 bases and J dropped 4 bases, with 13 bases sitting between them. The CDR3 is 14 amino acids. CDR3 sequence reads: CAISAGTDSYGYTF. CDR3 bases: TGTGCCATCAGTGCCGGGACCGACTCCTATGGCTACACCTTC.

This sequence joins TRBV29-1 and TRBJ2-7; 11 bases agree with TRBD1. The CDR3 covers 13 residues. The V and J ends lost 6 bases and 2 bases, in that order; junction bases with no gene match: 3. Germline V lookup: CDR1 SQVTM, CDR2 ANQGSEA. Here the CDR3 DNA reads TGCAGCGTACCGGGACAGGGGGCCTACGAGCAGTACTTC. It encodes CSVPGQGAYEQYF.

This clone was seen just once. The J gene is TRBJ2-2, the V gene TRBV7-3; D is perhaps TRBD1 (5 bases). The CDR3 contains 14 residues. Germline CDR1 reads SGHTA; CDR2 reads FQGTGA. The ends were cut back, 1 base at V and 6 bases at J, with 9 bases in the middle. CDR3 DNA sequence: TGTGCCAGCAGCTTAAATAAAGGGGCCGGGGAGCTGTTTTTT. Translated: CASSLNKGAGELFF.

The chain links TRBV7-2 to TRBJ1-5, with D tentatively TRBD1 (6 bases). Between the trimmed V and J ends, which lost 5 bases and 5 bases, there was a span of 10 bases. Germline CDR1 reads SGHTA; CDR2 reads FQGNSA. The CDR3 extends over 13 amino acids. The CDR3 sequence: CASSPYRDQPQHF. CDR3 DNA: TGTGCCAGCAGCCCGTACAGGGATCAGCCCCAGCATTTT.

The chain recombines TRBV5-8 with TRBJ2-5, with 8 bases fitting TRBD2. The CDR3 totals 16 residues. Germline CDR1 SGHTS, CDR2 YDEGEE. The V gene end was trimmed by 2 bases and the J gene end by 1 base; junction bases not matched to a gene: 7. The DNA for the CDR3 is TGTGCCAGCAGCTTTACCGGGGGGGCCACCCAAGAGACCCAGTACTTC. Protein sequence: CASSFTGGATQETQYF.

This clone was detected once. This chain uses TRBV19 with TRBJ2-6; 12 nucleotides match TRBD1. The CDR3 covers 18 residues. Germline V lookup: CDR1 LNHDA, CDR2 SQIVND (reference sequence). Trimming cost V 7 bases and J 3 bases; bases outside gene matches: 10. The CDR3 DNA follows: TGTGCCAGTACCACCGGGACAGGGGGCGCAGGTGGGGCCAACGTCCTGACTTTC. Translating gives CASTTGTGGAGGANVLTF.

This sequence joins TRBV15 and TRBJ1-3; unclear D gene. V was trimmed by 1 base and J by 1 base, leaving 8 bases between them. The CDR3 contains 15 residues. Germline loops: CDR1 LNHNV, CDR2 YYDKDF (reference sequence). As DNA, the CDR3 is TGTGCCACCAGCAGAGGGGAAGGTTCTGGAAACACCATATATTTT. Translation gives CATSRGEGSGNTIYF.

This sequence joins TRBV2 and TRBJ2-7; D is ambiguous. This CDR3 is built from 13 residues. The V end lost 9 bases, the J end lost 0 bases, and 12 bases lay between the germline ends. Germline V gene data show CDR1 as SNHLY and CDR2 as FYNNEI. The CDR3 loop is CASSWTDSYEQYF. For the CDR3, the DNA is TGTGCCAGTTCTTGGACGGACTCCTACGAGCAGTACTTC. The full variable domain, in which reference TRBV2 and TRBJ2-7 provide the parts outside the CDR3, is EPEVTQTPSHQVTQMGQEVILRCVPISNHLYFYWYRQILGQKVEFLVSFYNNEISEKSEIFDDQFSVERPDGSNFTLKIRSTKLEDSAMYFCASSWTDSYEQYFGPGTRLTVT.

The chain joins TRBV4-1 to TRBJ1-1; TRBD1 aligns across 9 bases. The CDR3 sequence is 16 residues long. The germline V gene encodes CDR1 MGHRA and CDR2 YSYEKL. V shed 0 bases, J shed 11 bases, and the junction held 13 bases outside the gene matches. CDR3 loop: CASSQDPSGQGKRAFF. The DNA of the CDR3 is TGCGCCAGCAGCCAAGACCCAAGTGGACAGGGGAAAAGGGCTTTCTTT.

The V call is TRBV21-1, the J call TRBJ2-3; TRBD2, the table's D call, was not compared with the DNA. TRBV21-1 is listed as a pseudogene. The CDR3 loop spans 17 amino acids. The CDR3 DNA follows: TGTGCCAGCAGCAAAGCCGTCGGGAGAGGGTTGGCAGATACGCAGTATTTT. Its translation: CASSKAVGRGLADTQYF.

The rearrangement uses TRBV30 and TRBJ1-6; D unresolved. Germline V gene data show CDR1 as GTSNPN and CDR2 as SVGIG (reference sequence). The CDR3 is made up of 13 amino acids. V lost 0 bases, J lost 7 bases, and 7 bases lay in between. CDR3 sequence: CAWSVSENSPLHF. The CDR3, as DNA: TGTGCCTGGAGTGTAAGCGAGAATTCACCCCTCCACTTT.

The chain uses TRBV4-2 and TRBJ1-5; D ambiguous. The CDR3 sequence is 15 residues long. V lost 0 bases to trimming and J lost 5 bases, with 11 bases between them. The germline gives CDR1 LGHNA, CDR2 YNFKEQ. CDR3 bases: TGTGCCAGCAGCCAAGATTGGCCGTCGGATCAGCCCCAGCATTTT. This encodes CASSQDWPSDQPQHF.

This clone occurred a few times. The V call is TRBV7-9, the J call TRBJ2-7; TRBD1 aligns across 8 bases. Germline V gene lookup returns CDR1 SEHNR and CDR2 FQNEAQ (reference sequence). The CDR3 consists of 14 residues. The junction had 6 bases not matched to a gene; V was cut back by 3 bases and J by 5 bases. This chain's CDR3 is CASSLQGARDEQYF. In nucleotides, the CDR3 is TGTGCCAGCAGCTTGCAGGGGGCTAGGGACGAGCAGTACTTC.

The chain has TRBV6-1 and TRBJ1-5; D unclear. The germline V gene encodes CDR1 MNHNS and CDR2 SASEGT. The CDR3 has 15 residues. Trimming took 2 bases from V and 3 from J, leaving 11 bases between them. CDR3: CASSEITGANQPQHF. As DNA, the CDR3 is TGTGCCAGCAGTGAAATTACGGGTGCCAATCAGCCCCAGCATTTT.